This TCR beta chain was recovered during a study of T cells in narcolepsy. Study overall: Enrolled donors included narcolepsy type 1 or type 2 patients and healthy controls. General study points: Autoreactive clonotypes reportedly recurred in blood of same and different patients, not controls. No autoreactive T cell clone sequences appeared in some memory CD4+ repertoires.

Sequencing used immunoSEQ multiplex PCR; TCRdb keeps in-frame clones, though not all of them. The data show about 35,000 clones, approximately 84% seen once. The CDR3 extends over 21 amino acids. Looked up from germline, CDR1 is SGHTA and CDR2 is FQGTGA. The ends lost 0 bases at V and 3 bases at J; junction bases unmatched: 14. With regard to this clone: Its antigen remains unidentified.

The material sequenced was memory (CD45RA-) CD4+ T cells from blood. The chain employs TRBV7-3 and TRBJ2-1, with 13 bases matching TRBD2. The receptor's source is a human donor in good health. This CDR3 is CASSLTGWTSGRSRIYNEQFF. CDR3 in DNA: TGTGCCAGCAGCTTAACGGGGTGGACTAGCGGGAGAAGCAGGATCTACAATGAGCAGTTCTTC. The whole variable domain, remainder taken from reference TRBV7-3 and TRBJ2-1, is GAGVSQTPSNKVTEKGKYVELRCDPISGHTALYWYRQSLGQGPEFLIYFQGTGAADDSGLPNDRFFAVRPEGSVSTLKIQRTERGDSAVYLCASSLTGWTSGRSRIYNEQFFGPGTRLTVL.